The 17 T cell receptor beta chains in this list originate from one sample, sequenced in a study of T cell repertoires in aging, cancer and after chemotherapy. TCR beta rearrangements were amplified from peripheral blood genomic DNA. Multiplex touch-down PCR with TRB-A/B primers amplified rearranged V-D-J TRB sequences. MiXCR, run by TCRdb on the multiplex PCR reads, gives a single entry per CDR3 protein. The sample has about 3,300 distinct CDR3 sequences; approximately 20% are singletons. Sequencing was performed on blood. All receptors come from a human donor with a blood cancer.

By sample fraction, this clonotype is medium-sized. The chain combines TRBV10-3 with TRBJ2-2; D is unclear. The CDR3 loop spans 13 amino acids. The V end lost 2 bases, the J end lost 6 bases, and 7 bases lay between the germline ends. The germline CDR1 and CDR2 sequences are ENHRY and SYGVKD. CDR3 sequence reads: CAISEAQPGELFF. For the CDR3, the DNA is TGTGCCATCAGTGAGGCGCAGCCCGGGGAGCTGTTTTTT.

CDR3 region: CSARDSGYRPQHF. DNA for the CDR3: TGCAGTGCTAGAGATTCGGGGTACCGGCCCCAGCATTTT. This chain uses TRBV20-1 with TRBJ1-5; no firm D call. The V end lost 0 bases, the J end lost 9 bases, and 12 bases lay between the germline ends. The CDR3 is 13 amino acids. Looked up from germline, CDR1 is DFQATT and CDR2 is SNEGSKA (reference sequence).

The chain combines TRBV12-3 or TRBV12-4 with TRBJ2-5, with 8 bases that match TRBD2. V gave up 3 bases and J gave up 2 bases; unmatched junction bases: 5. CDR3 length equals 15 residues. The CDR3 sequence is CASSFSSGPQETQYF. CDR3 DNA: TGTGCCAGCAGTTTTTCTAGCGGGCCTCAAGAGACCCAGTACTTC.

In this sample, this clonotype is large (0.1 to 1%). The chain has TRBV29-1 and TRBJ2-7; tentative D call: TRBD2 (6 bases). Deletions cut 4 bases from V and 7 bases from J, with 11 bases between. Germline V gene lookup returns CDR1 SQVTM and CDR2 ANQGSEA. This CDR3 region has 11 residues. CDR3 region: CSVGVAGEQYF. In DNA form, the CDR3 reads TGCAGCGTTGGCGTGGCGGGGGAGCAGTACTTC.

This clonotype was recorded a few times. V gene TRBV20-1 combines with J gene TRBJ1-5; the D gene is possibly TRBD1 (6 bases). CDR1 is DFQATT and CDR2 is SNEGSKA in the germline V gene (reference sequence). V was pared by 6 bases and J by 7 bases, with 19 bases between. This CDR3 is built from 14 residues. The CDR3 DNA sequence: TGCAGTGCCTCCGCCCGGGGGCCAAAGCAGCCCCAGCATTTT. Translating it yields CSASARGPKQPQHF.

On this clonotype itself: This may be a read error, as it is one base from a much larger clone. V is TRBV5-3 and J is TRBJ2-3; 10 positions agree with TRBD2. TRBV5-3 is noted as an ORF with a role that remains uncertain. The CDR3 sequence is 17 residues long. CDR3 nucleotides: TGTGCCAGAAGCCACAGTACTAGCGGGATTATCACAGATGCGCAGTATTTT. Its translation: CARSHSTSGIITDAQYF.

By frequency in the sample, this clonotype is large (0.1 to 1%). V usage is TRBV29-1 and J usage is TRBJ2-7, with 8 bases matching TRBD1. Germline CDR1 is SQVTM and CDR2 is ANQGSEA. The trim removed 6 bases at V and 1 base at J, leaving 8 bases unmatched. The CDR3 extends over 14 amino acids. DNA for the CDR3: TGCAGCGTAGACTTCACAGGGGGGTCCTACGAGCAGTACTTC. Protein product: CSVDFTGGSYEQYF.

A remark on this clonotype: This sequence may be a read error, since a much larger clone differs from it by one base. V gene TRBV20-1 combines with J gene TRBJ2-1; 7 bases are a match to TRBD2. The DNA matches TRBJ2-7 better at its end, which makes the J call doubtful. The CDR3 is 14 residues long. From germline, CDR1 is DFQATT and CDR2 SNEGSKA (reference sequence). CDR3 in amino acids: CSVRDRPSGNEQYF. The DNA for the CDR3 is TGCAGTGTTAGAGATCGGCCTAGCGGCAACGAGCAGTACTTC.

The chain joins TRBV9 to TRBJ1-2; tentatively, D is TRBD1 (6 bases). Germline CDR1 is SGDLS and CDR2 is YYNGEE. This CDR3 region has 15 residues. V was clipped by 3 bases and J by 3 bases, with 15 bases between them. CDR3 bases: TGTGCCAGCAGCGCCCTATTAGGGGGAGACTATGGCTACACCTTC. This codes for CASSALLGGDYGYTF. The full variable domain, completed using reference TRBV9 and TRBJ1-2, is DSGVTQTPKHLITATGQRVTLRCSPRSGDLSVYWYQQSLDQGLQFLIQYYNGEERAKGNILERFSAQQFPDLHSELNLSSLELGDSALYFCASSALLGGDYGYTFGSGTRLTVV.

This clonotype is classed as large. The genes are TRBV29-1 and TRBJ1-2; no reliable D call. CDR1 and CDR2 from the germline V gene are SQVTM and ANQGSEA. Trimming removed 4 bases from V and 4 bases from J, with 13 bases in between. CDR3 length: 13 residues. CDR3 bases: TGCAGCGTTGGGCAGAAGTTGATCTATGGCTACACCTTC. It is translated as CSVGQKLIYGYTF. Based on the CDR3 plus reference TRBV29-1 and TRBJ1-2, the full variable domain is SAVISQKPSRDICQRGTSLTIQCQVDSQVTMMFWYRQQPGQSLTLIATANQGSEATYESGFVIDKFPISRPNLTFSTLTVSNMSPEDSSIYLCSVGQKLIYGYTFGSGTRLTVV.

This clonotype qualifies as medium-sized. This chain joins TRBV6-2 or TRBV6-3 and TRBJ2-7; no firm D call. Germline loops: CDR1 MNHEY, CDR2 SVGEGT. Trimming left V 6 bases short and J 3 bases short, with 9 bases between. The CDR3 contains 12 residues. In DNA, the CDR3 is TGTGCCAGCAGCCATCGGAACTACGAGCAGTACTTC. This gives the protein CASSHRNYEQYF.

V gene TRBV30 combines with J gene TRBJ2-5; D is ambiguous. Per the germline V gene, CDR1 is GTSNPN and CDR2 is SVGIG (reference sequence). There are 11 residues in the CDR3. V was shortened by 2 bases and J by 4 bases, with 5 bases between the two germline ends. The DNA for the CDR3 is TGTGCCTGGAGTCCCCGAGAGACCCAGTACTTC. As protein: CAWSPRETQYF.

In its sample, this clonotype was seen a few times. Here the CDR3 reads CASSFTGGINSPLHF. CDR3 nucleotides: TGTGCCAGCAGCTTTACCGGGGGAATTAATTCACCCCTCCACTTT. The chain couples TRBV11-2 to TRBJ1-6; D may be TRBD1 (5 bases). Trimming took 3 bases from V and 6 from J, leaving 12 bases between them. CDR1 and CDR2 from the germline V gene are SGHAT and FQNNGV. The CDR3 runs 15 residues.

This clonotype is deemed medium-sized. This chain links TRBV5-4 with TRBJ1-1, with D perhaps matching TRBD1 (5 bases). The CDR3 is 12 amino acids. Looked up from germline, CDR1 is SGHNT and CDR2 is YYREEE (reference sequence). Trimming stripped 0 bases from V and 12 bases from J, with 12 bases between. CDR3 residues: CASSLVGVKTFF. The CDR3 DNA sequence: TGTGCCAGCAGCTTGGTAGGGGTCAAGACTTTCTTT.

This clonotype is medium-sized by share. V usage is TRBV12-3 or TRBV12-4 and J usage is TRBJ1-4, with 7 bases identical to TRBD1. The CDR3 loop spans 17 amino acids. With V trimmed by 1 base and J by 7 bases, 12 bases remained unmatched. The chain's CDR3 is CASSLGTGLDLSEKLFF. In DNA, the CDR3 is TGTGCCAGCAGTTTAGGGACAGGCCTCGACCTTAGTGAAAAACTGTTTTTT.

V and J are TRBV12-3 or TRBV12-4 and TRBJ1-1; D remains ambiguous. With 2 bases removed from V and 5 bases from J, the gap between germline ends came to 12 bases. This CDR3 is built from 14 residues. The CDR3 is CASSLLRRRTEAFF. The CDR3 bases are TGTGCCAGCAGTTTACTACGGCGGAGGACTGAAGCTTTCTTT.

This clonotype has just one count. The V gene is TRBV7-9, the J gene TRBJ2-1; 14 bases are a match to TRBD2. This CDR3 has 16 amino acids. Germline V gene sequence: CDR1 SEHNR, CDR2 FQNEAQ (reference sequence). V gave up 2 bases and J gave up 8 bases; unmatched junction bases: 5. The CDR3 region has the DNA TGTGCCAGCAGCTTACCGACTAGCGGGGGGGAATATGAGCAGTTCTTC. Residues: CASSLPTSGGEYEQFF.